This T cell receptor (beta chain) was identified during a study of shared clonotypes between healthy human individuals. The CDR3 consists of 13 residues. From germline, CDR1 is LNHDA and CDR2 SQIVND (reference sequence). Trimming removed 6 bases from V and 6 bases from J, with 15 bases in between. Repertoires were generated with immunoSEQ multiplex PCR, while TCRdb's copy carries only in-frame clones and drops some. Of 550,000 to 700,000 clones listed, around 73% are singletons. CD45RA-negative memory and CD45RA+ naive subsets were split from the CD4+ cells. The sequence was collected from a woman aged 25 to 39 in good health. The gene calls are TRBV19 and TRBJ2-7; a weak D match, TRBD1 (5 bases). Specimen: memory CD4+ T cells sorted from blood. The subset here: CD45RA-negative fraction. This CDR3 reads CASSEIPGSEQYF. For the CDR3, the DNA is TGTGCCAGTAGCGAAATTCCAGGGTCCGAGCAGTACTTC.